This T cell receptor beta chain was sequenced for a study of cytomegalovirus exposure and HLA in healthy donors. Overall study context: In a previous analysis, 117 million unique TCR beta sequences were found from about 179 million T cells.

To note about this clone: The antigen remains undetermined.

Study outcomes and limitations: A prior analysis recorded that most TCR beta V segments were productive about 87% or about 30% of the time. An analysis that was carried out later associated about 17,000 TCR beta sequences with HLA alleles at 0.05 false discovery rate. The authors listed 164 TCR beta chains as cytomegalovirus-associated.

Primers included in the PCR were 60 Vbeta and 13 Jbeta primers. The protocol was immunoSEQ multiplex PCR, while the TCRdb copy is restricted to in-frame clones and leaves out a portion. This sample has 150,000 to 200,000 clones, with 70% found just once. Germline loops: CDR1 LNHDA, CDR2 SQIVND (reference sequence). This CDR3 has 11 amino acids. V dropped 9 bases and J dropped 8; count of bases not matched to a gene: 5. Sequenced material: PBMCs. The chain is built from TRBV19 and TRBJ1-1; TRBD1 matches 8 bases. This receptor was obtained from a young man in good health and CMV-seropositive. The CDR3 spells CASRGRGEAFF. CDR3 in DNA: TGTGCCAGCAGGGGGCGGGGAGAAGCTTTCTTT.